This T cell receptor beta chain derives from a study of cytomegalovirus exposure and HLA in healthy donors. Study-level findings and limits: TCR beta V- and J-gene trimming was later associated with a missense DCLRE1C variant. Cytomegalovirus association was listed for 164 TCR beta chains.

CDR3 length equals 17 residues. Germline V gene data show CDR1 as MGHDK and CDR2 as SYGVNS. On this clone: No antigen is known for it. Mismatch with germline at one junction end may stem from a read error.

The primer mix had 60 Vbeta and 13 Jbeta primers. Clones were sequenced by immunoSEQ multiplex PCR, and TCRdb holds only the in-frame ones, with some missing. Of about 210,000 clones listed, 82% are singletons. The sequenced sample consisted of PBMCs. The chain couples TRBV25-1 to TRBJ2-1, with a weak D call TRBD1 (6 bases). This receptor was obtained from a man aged 40-49 years in good health and CMV-seropositive. The CDR3 sequence is CASNEGWGQDSYNEQFF. CDR3 bases: TGTGCCAGCAATGAAGGGTGGGGGCAGGACTCCTACAATGAGCAGTTCTTC.